Below, 10 T cell receptor beta chains from the same sample are listed, as sequenced in a study of CD8 T cells in Susac syndrome (dated by TCRdb to the late 2010s). The protocol used for the library was the immunoSEQ multiplex PCR assay. RNA was extracted with the RNeasy kit and about 0.45 to 1 ug was reverse transcribed using random hexamers. Clones were called with MiXCR by TCRdb after fastp trimmed the public reads at Q25, and only in-frame beta chains were retained. Identical CDR3 protein sequences are pooled into one entry, listed with their most common genes and DNA. The sample yields roughly 110,000 distinct CDR3 sequences; about nine tenths were counted once. Less than 0.15% of the sample lies in the top ten. The sequencing sample was made of CD4+ T cells from PBMCs. The receptors here all came from a human donor in good health.

The CDR3 DNA reads as TGTGCCACCAGCGAAGGTCAGGGAGAGTCAGAGACCCAGTACTTC. This gives the protein CATSEGQGESETQYF. The J gene is TRBJ2-5, the V gene TRBV15, with D tentatively TRBD1 or TRBD2 (5 bases each). The CDR3 length is 15 residues. Between the trimmed V and J ends, which lost 5 bases and 4 bases, there was a span of 17 bases. CDR1 is LNHNV, CDR2 YYDKDF, per germline (reference sequence).

This chain joins TRBV30 and TRBJ2-7; TRBD2 is a possible D gene (5 bases). The CDR3 is made up of 13 amino acids. V lost 2 bases, J lost 2 bases, and 10 bases lay in between. CDR1 and CDR2 from the germline V gene are GTSNPN and SVGIG (reference sequence). The CDR3 loop reads CAWSKRFPYEQYF. The CDR3 DNA follows: TGTGCCTGGAGTAAGCGGTTCCCCTACGAGCAGTACTTC. Looking up the rest from reference TRBV30 and TRBJ2-7 gives the full variable domain: SQTIHQWPATLVQPVGSPLSLECTVEGTSNPNLYWYRQAAGRGLQLLFYSVGIGQISSEVPQNLSASRPQDRQFILSSKKLLLSDSGFYLCAWSKRFPYEQYFGPGTRLTVT.

The rearrangement uses TRBV19 and TRBJ2-5; D not certain. Deletions cut 7 bases from V and 1 base from J, with 13 bases between. This CDR3 is 14 amino acids long. Germline V CDR1 and CDR2: LNHDA, SQIVND (reference sequence). CDR3 DNA sequence: TGTGCCAGTAAGGCGAAAGTTAGCCAAGAGACCCAGTACTTC. Protein sequence: CASKAKVSQETQYF.

This rearrangement joins TRBV7-2 to TRBJ2-1; a weak D match, TRBD2 (6 bases). Germline loops: CDR1 SGHTA, CDR2 FQGNSA. The CDR3 contains 14 residues. The ends were cut back, 8 bases at V and 15 bases at J, with 26 bases in the middle. CDR3 amino acids: CASSMGLGSPQSFF. CDR3 sequence (DNA): TGTGCCAGCTCTATGGGACTTGGCTCCCCGCAGTCGTTCTTC.

The chain is built from TRBV5-1 and TRBJ1-2; possibly TRBD1 for D (6 bases). Germline V CDR1 and CDR2: SGHRS, YFSETQ. The length of the CDR3 is 13 residues. V lost 3 bases to trimming and J lost 6 bases, with 12 bases between them. CDR3 nucleotides: TGCGCCAGCAGCTGGCAAACAGGGAATGGCTACACCTTC. It is translated as CASSWQTGNGYTF.

The V call is TRBV7-3, the J call TRBJ2-2; D is perhaps TRBD2 (6 bases). V shed 4 bases and J shed 8 bases, with 8 bases lying between them. The CDR3 is 12 amino acids. Germline V gene sequence: CDR1 SGHTA, CDR2 FQGTGA. The CDR3 loop reads CASSYGGGELFF. In DNA, the CDR3 is TGTGCCAGCAGCTACGGGGGAGGGGAGCTGTTTTTT.

V is TRBV20-1 and J is TRBJ2-7; 7 bases are shared with TRBD1. From germline, CDR1 is DFQATT and CDR2 SNEGSKA (reference sequence). Trimming removed 0 bases from V and 5 bases from J; junction bases left unmatched: 7. The CDR3 length is 14 residues. The CDR3 region is CSARDLNRGDEQYF. The CDR3 bases are TGCAGTGCTAGAGACCTAAACAGGGGCGACGAGCAGTACTTC.

The rearrangement uses TRBV7-3 and TRBJ1-1, with D unresolved. Germline CDR1 is SGHTA and CDR2 is FQGTGA. Trimming left V 5 bases short and J 0 bases short, with 16 bases between. CDR3 length equals 16 residues. The CDR3 nucleotides read TGTGCCAGCAGCGCAATCCAGTGGACTATGAACACTGAAGCTTTCTTT. Its translation: CASSAIQWTMNTEAFF.

The V gene is TRBV5-8, the J gene TRBJ2-3; TRBD2 aligns across 7 bases. Trimming removed 2 bases from V and 3 bases from J; junction bases left unmatched: 6. Looked up from germline, CDR1 is SGHTS and CDR2 is YDEGEE. The CDR3 covers 15 residues. The CDR3 DNA is TGTGCCAGCAGCTTATCGGTCGGGAGGACAGATACGCAGTATTTT. Residues: CASSLSVGRTDTQYF.

For the CDR3, the DNA is TGTGCCAGCAGTTACTCCCTAGCGGGAACGTACAATGAGCAGTTCTTC. Residues: CASSYSLAGTYNEQFF. The V gene is TRBV6-2 or TRBV6-3, the J gene TRBJ2-1, with 9 bases lining up with TRBD2. Germline CDR1 and CDR2: MNHEY and SVGEGT. J was trimmed by 4 bases and V by 0 bases; bases with no gene match: 4. CDR3 length: 16 residues.